A selection of T cell receptor beta chains follows, all from one sample in a study of cytomegalovirus exposure and HLA in healthy donors. Profiling relied on immunoSEQ multiplex PCR, and the TCRdb table lists in-frame clones only, not all of them. Counted here are some 130,000 clones, about 80% occurring once; the ten biggest clones make up over 2%. Sequenced input: PBMCs. Source of these receptors: a man aged 25-40 years in good health and CMV-seronegative. Both conserved end residues are part of each CDR3. D genes are given only for firm matches. Clone size is given for some rows only: seen once, a few or many times, or a class if the clone is expanded.

d_gene	len	v_gene	j_gene	abundance	CDR3aa	CDR3nt
TRBD1	15	TRBV15	TRBJ1-4	NA	CATRDRGQSNEKLFF	TGTGCCACCAGGGACAGGGGGCAATCTAATGAAAAACTGTTTTTT
NA	15	TRBV5-8	TRBJ1-5	NA	CDSTPLESSNQPQHF	TGTGACAGCACCCCACTTGAGAGTTCCAATCAGCCCCAGCATTTT
NA	14	TRBV18	TRBJ2-3	NA	CASSPRQVPDTQYF	TGTGCCAGCTCACCCCGACAGGTCCCAGATACGCAGTATTTT
TRBD2	15	TRBV6-4	TRBJ2-1	once	CASSVSGTSYNEQFF	TGTGCCAGCAGTGTTTCCGGGACTAGCTACAATGAGCAGTTCTTC
NA	13	TRBV2	TRBJ1-1	NA	CASRTVGNTEAFF	TGTGCCAGCAGAACAGTCGGGAACACTGAAGCTTTCTTT
NA	14	TRBV7-2	TRBJ2-3	NA	CASSLGGFIDTQYF	TGTGCCAGCAGCTTAGGAGGGTTCATAGATACGCAGTATTTT
NA	13	TRBV7-2	TRBJ2-3	NA	CASSLPGLEAQYF	TGTGCCAGCAGCTTACCCGGCCTGGAGGCGCAGTATTTT
NA	14	TRBV6-1	TRBJ2-7	NA	CATLWGQNSYEQYF	TGTGCCACCCTATGGGGACAAAATTCCTACGAGCAGTACTTC
TRBD2	14	TRBV5-4	TRBJ2-3	NA	CASSYGTSGNTQYF	TGTGCCAGCAGCTATGGGACTAGCGGAAATACGCAGTATTTT
NA	13	TRBV4-1	TRBJ2-3	few	CASSQPTSTAQYF	TGCGCCAGCAGCCAGCCAACTAGTACGGCGCAGTATTTT
NA	13	TRBV28	TRBJ2-3	NA	CASSQRNTDTQYF	TGTGCCAGCAGTCAGCGGAACACAGATACGCAGTATTTT
TRBD2	17	TRBV10-2	TRBJ2-3	once	CASTPGTSGRGTDTQYF	TGCGCCAGCACCCCCGGGACTAGCGGGAGAGGTACAGATACGCAGTATTTT
NA	14	TRBV28	TRBJ1-5	NA	CASSSGGTNQPQHF	TGTGCCAGCAGTTCGGGGGGCACCAATCAGCCCCAGCATTTT
NA	13	TRBV5-5	TRBJ2-7	NA	CASSLPGAYEQYF	TGTGCCAGCAGCTTGCCCGGAGCCTACGAGCAGTACTTC
NA	15	TRBV7-9	TRBJ1-1	NA	CASSPRTLMNTEAFF	TGTGCCAGCAGCCCCAGGACACTGATGAACACTGAAGCTTTCTTT
NA	14	TRBV7-2	TRBJ1-2	NA	CASSYGGDLYGYTF	TGTGCCAGCAGCTACGGGGGGGACCTGTATGGCTACACCTTC
NA	14	TRBV28	TRBJ1-5	few	CASSLPGGTQPQHF	TGTGCCAGCAGTTTACCCGGAGGGACGCAGCCCCAGCATTTT
TRBD2	15	TRBV7-9	TRBJ2-2	NA	CASSLQLAGAGELFF	TGTGCCAGCAGCTTACAACTAGCGGGAGCCGGGGAGCTGTTTTTT
TRBD1	15	TRBV19	TRBJ1-2	once	CASSGQGLANYGYTF	TGTGCCAGTAGCGGACAGGGATTGGCGAACTATGGCTACACCTTC
TRBD2	14	TRBV7-9	TRBJ2-7	NA	CASRRDYSSYEQYF	TGTGCCAGCAGGCGGGACTACAGCTCCTACGAGCAGTACTTC
TRBD2	15	TRBV6-4	TRBJ2-2	NA	CASSPGTSDSGELFF	TGTGCCAGCAGCCCCGGGACTAGCGACTCCGGGGAGCTGTTTTTT